This T cell receptor (beta chain) was documented in a study of siplizumab effects on memory and regulatory T cells. Here immunoSEQ multiplex PCR was the method, and the copy in TCRdb shows in-frame clones only, minus some. The sample shows around 72,000 clones, about 90% of them seen only once. V gave up 6 bases and J gave up 7 bases, with 7 bases separating them. This CDR3 has 12 residues. Germline V gene data show CDR1 as MNHNS and CDR2 as SASEGT. Concerning this clone: Its matching antigen is unknown.

General study points: Naive T cells seemed more diverse than memory cells; they also seemed major alloresponse contributors.

The source is a human donor in good health. Sequencing used CD8+ T cells sorted from blood. V gene TRBV6-1 combines with J gene TRBJ1-6; a possible D gene is TRBD1 (6 bases). CDR3: CASRQGNSPLHF. CDR3 in DNA: TGTGCCAGCAGGCAGGGGAATTCACCCCTCCACTTT.